Each of the 13 T cell receptor beta chains below was sequenced from the same sample in a study of vaccination effects on CD4 cells after COVID-19. Expansion of antigen-specific CD4+ T cells with viral peptide pools was carried out by the ViraFEST assay before sequencing. Subsequent to 10 days of culture, CD4+ T cells were isolated. Their recognized antigens are unknown. Profiled with immunoSEQ multiplex PCR; TCRdb holds only in-frame clones, not every one. In the table there are under 85,000 clones, roughly 74% of which are singletons. The material sequenced was CD4+ T cells from PBMCs cultured with HCoV-229E spike peptides, taken before COVID-19 vaccination. The receptors stem from a human donor who received a COVID-19 vaccine.

This chain joins TRBV30 and TRBJ2-1; D not certain. In germline, CDR1 is GTSNPN, CDR2 SVGIG (reference sequence). V lost 3 bases, J lost 0 bases, and 15 bases lay in between. This CDR3 has 16 amino acids. CDR3 sequence: CAWRKGPSSSYNEQFF. CDR3 nucleotides: TGTGCCTGGAGGAAAGGGCCCTCCAGCTCCTACAATGAGCAGTTCTTC.

The chain has TRBV10-1 and TRBJ2-5; TRBD1 agrees at 10 bases. Trimming removed 3 bases from V and 5 bases from J; junction bases left unmatched: 3. This CDR3 contains 14 residues. Germline CDR1 reads WNHNN; CDR2 reads SYGVQD (reference sequence). The CDR3 protein is CASSDQDRGETQYF. The CDR3 nucleotides are TGCGCCAGCAGTGACCAGGACAGGGGGGAGACCCAGTACTTC.

The V call is TRBV30, the J call TRBJ2-2; 9 bases agree with TRBD1. Germline lookup yields CDR1 GTSNPN and CDR2 SVGIG (reference sequence). There are 15 residues in the CDR3. J gave up 7 bases and V 3 bases, and 9 bases lay outside the gene matches. CDR3 loop: CAWRADRGIDGELFF. The CDR3 DNA follows: TGTGCCTGGAGGGCGGACAGGGGAATAGACGGGGAGCTGTTTTTT.

This clone was detected a few times. The CDR3 DNA sequence: TGTGCCAGCAGTGAAGCCGGGAAAAGCAATCAGCCCCAGCATTTT. Translated: CASSEAGKSNQPQHF. This sequence joins TRBV25-1 and TRBJ1-5, with unresolved D. The CDR3 sequence is 15 residues long. V lost 2 bases and J 1 base, leaving 9 bases between the germline ends. Per germline, CDR1 MGHDK and CDR2 SYGVNS.

This clone came up a few times. Written as DNA, the CDR3 is TGTGCCACCAGTGACCCTCACGGCCCGGAGGGGGACGAGCAGTACGTC. It yields the protein CATSDPHGPEGDEQYV. The chain recombines TRBV24-1 with TRBJ2-7; TRBD1 or TRBD2 may be the D gene (6 bases each). The germline gives CDR1 KGHDR, CDR2 SFDVKD. This CDR3 is 16 amino acids long. The V end lost 4 bases, the J end lost 5 bases, and 20 bases lay between the germline ends.

A word on this clone: Other DNA sequences from this sample encode an identical CDR3 as well. The rearrangement uses TRBV11-2 and TRBJ2-1; TRBD2 aligns across 7 bases. The ends lost 2 bases at V and 7 bases at J; junction bases unmatched: 5. CDR1 is SGHAT, CDR2 FQNNGV, per germline. The CDR3 extends over 14 amino acids. CDR3 loop: CASSLLGGSNEQFF. The CDR3 DNA is TGTGCCAGCAGCTTATTGGGGGGGTCAAATGAGCAGTTCTTC.

In nucleotides, the CDR3 is TGCAGCGTTCATGGACGTATGAACACTGAAGCTTTCTTT. Amino acids: CSVHGRMNTEAFF. The chain is built from TRBV29-1 and TRBJ1-1; no definite D call. Germline V gene lookup returns CDR1 SQVTM and CDR2 ANQGSEA. V gave up 5 bases and J gave up 0 bases, with 10 bases separating them. The CDR3 totals 13 residues.

This rearrangement joins TRBV30 to TRBJ2-5; D may be TRBD1 (7 bases). Germline V lookup: CDR1 GTSNPN, CDR2 SVGIG (reference sequence). The V end was cut by 4 bases, the J end by 5 bases, with 17 bases between. The CDR3 is made up of 14 amino acids. The CDR3 DNA sequence: TGTGCCTGGACTGGGACAGCCCGGGGGGAGACCCAGTACTTC. As protein: CAWTGTARGETQYF.

Written as DNA, the CDR3 is TGCGCCAGCAGCCTACCCGGACTAGCGGGGGTGGAGACCCAGTACTTC. Translated, it gives CASSLPGLAGVETQYF. The V and J genes are TRBV5-1 and TRBJ2-5; 13 bases are shared with TRBD2. The CDR3 extends over 16 amino acids. Germline CDR1 is SGHRS and CDR2 is YFSETQ. V was pared by 4 bases and J by 5 bases, with 8 bases of the junction left unmatched.

The chain recombines TRBV19 with TRBJ1-2; TRBD1 agrees at 8 bases. The CDR3 loop spans 14 amino acids. Germline values: CDR1 LNHDA, CDR2 SQIVND (reference sequence). J lost 4 bases, V lost 6 bases, and 7 bases had no gene match. CDR3 residues: CASRPLDRGYGYTF. Written as DNA, the CDR3 is TGTGCCAGTAGACCCCTAGACAGGGGCTATGGCTACACCTTC.

V usage is TRBV3-1 (or the pseudogene TRBV3-2) and J usage is TRBJ2-3, with D perhaps matching TRBD2 (6 bases). Trimming shortened V by 4 bases and J by 4 bases, and 15 bases separated the two germline ends. Germline V lookup: CDR1 LGHDT, CDR2 YNNKEL (reference sequence). CDR3 size: 15 residues. CDR3 sequence: CASSRGGKRSDTQYF. The DNA for the CDR3 is TGTGCCAGCAGCCGTGGGGGGAAGCGTTCAGATACGCAGTATTTT.

This chain joins TRBV19 and TRBJ1-5; tentative D call: TRBD1 (6 bases). The V gene's germline CDR1 is LNHDA and CDR2 SQIVND (reference sequence). V was cut by 6 bases and J by 0 bases, with 12 bases left in between. CDR3 length: 15 residues. This CDR3 reads CASRFNRDSNQPQHF. CDR3 sequence (DNA): TGTGCCAGTAGATTTAACAGGGATAGCAATCAGCCCCAGCATTTT.

The V call is TRBV5-1, the J call TRBJ1-3; D may be TRBD1 (6 bases). The germline V gene has CDR1 SGHRS and CDR2 YFSETQ. CDR3 size: 15 residues. Trimming pared 3 bases from V and 0 bases from J, leaving 10 bases between. CDR3 nucleotide sequence: TGCGCCAGCAGCTGGGGGGCCCGCTCTGGAAACACCATATATTTT. The encoded protein is CASSWGARSGNTIYF.